The 32 T cell receptor beta chains in this list originate from one sample, sequenced in a study of shared clonotypes between healthy human individuals. Clones were sequenced by immunoSEQ multiplex PCR, and TCRdb holds only the in-frame ones, with some missing. The sample gives approximately 1,500,000 clones, 98% of which show up once; 0.45% is in the top ten. Sequenced: naive CD4+ T cells sorted from blood. Subset given: CD45RA+ positively selected. These TCRs come from a man aged 30 to 45 in good health.

The chain links TRBV15 to TRBJ2-5; 12 bases map to TRBD2. J gave up 4 bases and V 3 bases, and 12 bases lay outside the gene matches. Per the germline V gene, CDR1 is LNHNV and CDR2 is YYDKDF (reference sequence). The CDR3 extends over 18 amino acids. The CDR3 nucleotides read TGTGCCACCAGCAGGGGGAAGACTAGCGGGAGTAGGGGAGAGACCCAGTACTTC. Encoded protein: CATSRGKTSGSRGETQYF.

This sequence joins TRBV2 and TRBJ2-2; unclear D gene. V lost 5 bases to trimming and J lost 4 bases, with 14 bases between them. The CDR3 covers 15 residues. Germline values: CDR1 SNHLY, CDR2 FYNNEI. CDR3 sequence: CASSLEFSSTGELFF. The DNA of the CDR3 is TGTGCCAGCAGTTTGGAGTTTTCGAGCACCGGGGAGCTGTTTTTT.

The chain couples TRBV5-4 to TRBJ2-1, with D possibly TRBD1 on 6 matching bases. Trimming shortened V by 4 bases and J by 5 bases, and 10 bases separated the two germline ends. The CDR3 is made up of 13 amino acids. The germline V gene encodes CDR1 SGHNT and CDR2 YYREEE (reference sequence). The CDR3 region is CASSLDRHNEQFF. DNA for the CDR3: TGTGCCAGCAGCCTGGACAGACACAATGAGCAGTTCTTC.

J is TRBJ2-2 and V is TRBV4-1; 9 bases fit TRBD2. V was pared by 2 bases and J by 8 bases, with 6 bases of the junction left unmatched. The CDR3 totals 15 residues. CDR1 MGHRA and CDR2 YSYEKL come from the germline V gene. For the CDR3, the DNA is TGCGCCAGCAGCCAAAGCGGGAGGATAACTGGGGAGCTGTTTTTT. It encodes CASSQSGRITGELFF.

J is TRBJ2-7 and V is TRBV10-2; 13 bases fit TRBD2. The CDR3 sequence is 15 residues long. V shed 6 bases, J shed 6 bases, and the junction held 8 bases outside the gene matches. Germline CDR1 is WSHSY and CDR2 is SAAADI. The DNA for the CDR3 is TGCGCCAGCAGCACCGGACTAGCGGGAGTTGGCGAGCAGTACTTC. The encoded protein is CASSTGLAGVGEQYF.

This rearrangement joins TRBV18 to TRBJ1-1; TRBD1 aligns across 9 bases. The CDR3 covers 14 residues. V gave up 6 bases and J gave up 7 bases; unmatched junction bases: 9. The germline V gene encodes CDR1 KGHSH and CDR2 LQKENI. CDR3 bases: TGTGCCAGCTCCCGGACAGGGGATAAAGGTGAAGCTTTCTTT. Its translation is CASSRTGDKGEAFF.

The rearrangement links TRBV10-2 to TRBJ2-2, with 10 nucleotides matching TRBD2. J was trimmed by 4 bases and V by 3 bases; bases with no gene match: 5. The CDR3 runs 16 residues. CDR1 and CDR2 from the germline V gene are WSHSY and SAAADI. CDR3 coding DNA: TGCGCCAGCAGTGACCCTAGCGGGAGAGGCACCGGGGAGCTGTTTTTT. Translating gives CASSDPSGRGTGELFF.

The rearrangement links TRBV5-8 to TRBJ2-7, with 9 bases identical to TRBD2. The CDR3 runs to 17 residues. Per the germline V gene, CDR1 is SGHTS and CDR2 is YDEGEE. Trimming removed 1 base from V and 3 bases from J; junction bases left unmatched: 11. The CDR3 region is CASSLFWSSGTVYEQYF. The CDR3 coding sequence is TGTGCCAGCAGCTTGTTTTGGTCTAGCGGGACCGTCTACGAGCAGTACTTC.

The rearrangement links TRBV10-3 to TRBJ2-3; D ambiguous. CDR3 length: 13 residues. V gave up 7 bases and J gave up 0 bases, with 8 bases separating them. The germline V gene has CDR1 ENHRY and CDR2 SYGVKD. CDR3 nucleotides: TGTGCCATCAACGCCGGGAGCACAGATACGCAGTATTTT. Translated, it gives CAINAGSTDTQYF.

This chain joins TRBV18 and TRBJ1-5; 10 bases line up with TRBD1. This CDR3 comprises 17 residues. V gave up 6 bases and J gave up 1 base; unmatched junction bases: 9. In germline, CDR1 is KGHSH, CDR2 LQKENI. In nucleotides, the CDR3 is TGTGCCAGCTCCCCATTGAGACAGGGGGCGAGCAATCAGCCCCAGCATTTT. This codes for CASSPLRQGASNQPQHF.

V and J are TRBV7-3 and TRBJ1-2, with a tentative D call TRBD1 (5 bases). Germline loops: CDR1 SGHTA, CDR2 FQGTGA. V gave up 2 bases and J gave up 2 bases, with 12 bases separating them. The CDR3 length is 15 residues. The CDR3 here is CASSLVSPGNYGYTF. CDR3 in DNA: TGTGCCAGCAGCTTAGTATCTCCAGGGAACTATGGCTACACCTTC. Combining the CDR3 with reference TRBV7-3 and TRBJ1-2 gives the whole variable domain GAGVSQTPSNKVTEKGKYVELRCDPISGHTALYWYRQSLGQGPEFLIYFQGTGAADDSGLPNDRFFAVRPEGSVSTLKIQRTERGDSAVYLCASSLVSPGNYGYTFGSGTRLTVV.

This sequence joins TRBV7-9 and TRBJ2-5; D possibly corresponds to TRBD1 (6 bases). Trimming stripped 2 bases from V and 3 bases from J, with 13 bases between. Germline CDR1 reads SEHNR; CDR2 reads FQNEAQ (reference sequence). The CDR3 is made up of 15 amino acids. The CDR3 region has the DNA TGTGCCAGCAGCTTAATGACAGGACCAGAAGAGACCCAGTACTTC. Translation: CASSLMTGPEETQYF.

The V call is TRBV11-1, the J call TRBJ2-3; TRBD2 is a possible D gene (6 bases). Germline assignment: CDR1 SGHAT and CDR2 FQDESV (reference sequence). The V and J ends lost 1 base and 3 bases respectively, with 14 bases between them. This CDR3 comprises 16 residues. Written as DNA, the CDR3 is TGTGCCAGCAGCTTAGATTTGGCAGCGGGTACAGATACGCAGTATTTT. Protein: CASSLDLAAGTDTQYF.

The V call is TRBV28, the J call TRBJ1-1, with unresolved D. Deletions cut 4 bases from V and 10 bases from J, with 13 bases between. The CDR3 loop spans 12 amino acids. The germline V gene has CDR1 MDHEN and CDR2 SYDVKM. The CDR3 DNA reads TGTGCCAGCAGTTCCAGAGGGTGGGGAGCTTTCTTT. Amino acids: CASSSRGWGAFF.

V and J are TRBV6-1 and TRBJ2-1; 14 bases match TRBD2. The CDR3 is 15 residues long. Germline lookup yields CDR1 MNHNS and CDR2 SASEGT. V was pared by 7 bases and J by 8 bases, with 7 bases of the junction left unmatched. This chain's CDR3 is CASIETSGRVDEQFF. The CDR3, as DNA: TGTGCCAGCATCGAGACTAGCGGGAGGGTCGATGAGCAGTTCTTC.

On this clone: Other DNA variants within this sample encode the same CDR3. The rearrangement joins TRBV29-1 to TRBJ2-3; no clear D gene. Germline loops: CDR1 SQVTM, CDR2 ANQGSEA. The CDR3 loop spans 12 amino acids. V gave up 4 bases and J gave up 0 bases, with 5 bases separating them. CDR3 DNA sequence: TGCAGCGTTGGCCCCAGCACAGATACGCAGTATTTT. This translates into CSVGPSTDTQYF.

V is TRBV5-8 and J is TRBJ2-1; TRBD2 agrees at 7 bases. Germline trimming cut 4 bases from V and 4 bases from J; bases unmatched to any gene: 11. This CDR3 comprises 16 residues. Germline V CDR1 and CDR2: SGHTS, YDEGEE. The CDR3 loop is CASSDIGTKPYNEQFF. As DNA, the CDR3 is TGTGCCAGCAGCGATATCGGGACTAAACCTTACAATGAGCAGTTCTTC.

This chain connects TRBV9 to TRBJ2-1; D uncertain. The CDR3 runs 17 residues. The ends were cut back, 3 bases at V and 4 bases at J, with 20 bases in the middle. Germline V gene lookup returns CDR1 SGDLS and CDR2 YYNGEE. The CDR3 DNA is TGTGCCAGCAGCGCCCTATTGGGTTCGGCAGGTTACAATGAGCAGTTCTTC. This translates into CASSALLGSAGYNEQFF.

This chain connects TRBV29-1 to TRBJ2-7, with 8 bases fitting TRBD1. V was pared by 4 bases and J by 2 bases, with 10 bases of the junction left unmatched. Per germline, CDR1 SQVTM and CDR2 ANQGSEA. The CDR3 has 15 residues. The CDR3 reads CSVVSPRTGTYEQYF. The CDR3 bases are TGCAGCGTTGTAAGCCCCCGGACAGGGACCTACGAGCAGTACTTC.

This clone was seen once. The same CDR3 also results from other DNA sequences found in this sample. The V call is TRBV10-3, the J call TRBJ2-7; D is perhaps TRBD1 (5 bases). Trimming took 6 bases from V and 4 from J, leaving 7 bases between them. Germline CDR1 and CDR2: ENHRY and SYGVKD. The CDR3 is made up of 11 amino acids. The CDR3 DNA reads as TGTGCCATCAGCGACAGTTACGAGCAGTACTTC. This codes for CAISDSYEQYF.

This chain uses TRBV2 with TRBJ1-1; no firm D call. The V end lost 0 bases, the J end lost 1 base, and 18 bases lay between the germline ends. Germline-derived CDR1 and CDR2 are SNHLY and FYNNEI. The CDR3 loop spans 18 amino acids. The CDR3: CASSEARARPRRNTEAFF. CDR3 coding DNA: TGTGCCAGCAGTGAAGCCAGAGCAAGGCCTCGTCGGAACACTGAAGCTTTCTTT.

V gene TRBV2 combines with J gene TRBJ2-1, with D tentatively TRBD2 (6 bases). The germline CDR1 and CDR2 sequences are SNHLY and FYNNEI. V lost 6 bases and J lost 14, with 14 bases in between. This CDR3 contains 11 residues. The CDR3 nucleotides read TGTGCCAGCAGGAATCGGGAGCTGGAGTTCTTC. This codes for CASRNRELEFF. The variable domain in full, with the rest retrieved from reference TRBV2 and TRBJ2-1, is EPEVTQTPSHQVTQMGQEVILRCVPISNHLYFYWYRQILGQKVEFLVSFYNNEISEKSEIFDDQFSVERPDGSNFTLKIRSTKLEDSAMYFCASRNRELEFFGPGTRLTVL.

As to this clone: Other nucleotide sequences in the sample specify the same CDR3. The J gene is TRBJ2-1, the V gene TRBV4-3, with D possibly TRBD2 on 5 matching bases. This CDR3 spans 13 amino acids. V lost 4 bases and J 3 bases, leaving 7 bases between the germline ends. The germline CDR1 and CDR2 sequences are LGHNA and YSLEER. The CDR3 nucleotides read TGCGCCAGCAGCCCTCGGGGCTACAATGAGCAGTTCTTC. Its translation: CASSPRGYNEQFF.

Only one count was recorded for this clone. J is TRBJ2-7 and V is TRBV14; D not certain. Germline V gene lookup returns CDR1 SGHDN and CDR2 FVKESK. Trimming removed 4 bases at V and 2 bases at J, with 12 bases between. The CDR3 runs to 14 residues. CDR3 region: CASSLSGLTYEQYF. The CDR3 DNA reads as TGTGCCAGCAGCCTCTCCGGGTTAACCTACGAGCAGTACTTC. The variable domain in full, completed from reference TRBV14 and TRBJ2-7, reads EAGVTQFPSHSVIEKGQTVTLRCDPISGHDNLYWYRRVMGKEIKFLLHFVKESKQDESGMPNNRFLAERTGGTYSTLKVQPAELEDSGVYFCASSLSGLTYEQYFGPGTRLTVT.

CDR3 bases: TGCAGCGTTGGCGGCCCATGGAACACTGAAGCTTTCTTT. Protein sequence: CSVGGPWNTEAFF. J is TRBJ1-1 and V is TRBV29-1, with D hard to call. Germline V CDR1 and CDR2: SQVTM, ANQGSEA. V lost 4 bases to trimming and J lost 1 base, with 10 bases between them. There are 13 residues in the CDR3.

The chain combines TRBV2 with TRBJ2-7; a possible D gene is TRBD1 (6 bases). Germline V gene lookup returns CDR1 SNHLY and CDR2 FYNNEI. V lost 1 base to trimming and J lost 4 bases, with 8 bases between them. The CDR3 loop spans 13 amino acids. CDR3 coding DNA: TGTGCCAGCAGTGAAGAGACAGGATACGAGCAGTACTTC. This encodes CASSEETGYEQYF.

The chain joins TRBV7-7 to TRBJ2-1; TRBD2 matches 10 bases. The CDR3 runs to 15 residues. With V trimmed by 3 bases and J by 10 bases, 9 bases remained unmatched. Germline V gives CDR1 SSHAT, CDR2 FNYEAQ (reference sequence). DNA of the CDR3: TGTGCCAGCAGCTTGGGTCTAGCGGGAGCTGGGGAGCAGTTCTTC. Protein: CASSLGLAGAGEQFF.

This chain joins TRBV29-1 and TRBJ1-2; D uncertain. The germline V gene encodes CDR1 SQVTM and CDR2 ANQGSEA. The CDR3 has 13 amino acids. The V and J ends lost 1 base and 5 bases respectively, with 11 bases between them. CDR3 sequence reads: CSVEGRQPYGYTF. DNA of the CDR3: TGCAGCGTTGAAGGGCGACAACCGTATGGCTACACCTTC.

The chain employs TRBV5-1 and TRBJ2-3; a weak D match, TRBD2 (6 bases). Germline V lookup: CDR1 SGHRS, CDR2 YFSETQ. The CDR3 covers 14 residues. Deletions cut 4 bases from V and 4 bases from J, with 13 bases between. The CDR3 bases are TGCGCCAGCAGCGAGACTAGGCCCGCAGATACGCAGTATTTT. Translated, it gives CASSETRPADTQYF.

The J gene is TRBJ2-7, the V gene TRBV10-3; 12 nucleotides align to TRBD2. Trimming removed 5 bases from V and 4 bases from J; junction bases left unmatched: 6. CDR1 is ENHRY, CDR2 SYGVKD, per germline. The CDR3 extends over 15 amino acids. The CDR3 bases are TGTGCCATCAGTTCCCTAGCGGGAGGGGTGTACGAGCAGTACTTC. Its translation: CAISSLAGGVYEQYF.

The DNA for the CDR3 is TGTGCCAGCAGCTTAGCAACTATTCGAGATACGCAGTATTTT. Residues: CASSLATIRDTQYF. This chain joins TRBV7-8 and TRBJ2-3; D is undetermined. Trimming cost V 0 bases and J 5 bases, with 9 bases left between them. The CDR3 has 14 residues. The germline gives CDR1 SGHVS, CDR2 FQNEAQ.

The chain employs TRBV6-6 and TRBJ1-3; D not certain. The length of the CDR3 is 14 residues. The germline V and J ends were trimmed by 6 bases and 5 bases, with 14 bases remaining between them. Germline values: CDR1 MNHNY, CDR2 SVGAGI (reference sequence). CDR3 nucleotides: TGTGCCAGCAGAGACACCGGGATAAGAAACACCATATATTTT. This translates into CASRDTGIRNTIYF.